The rows below give T cell receptor beta chains drawn from one sample of a study of blood T cell repertoires in COVID-19. Method: immunoSEQ multiplex PCR; TCRdb's copy keeps in-frame clones and lacks some. Of about 300,000 clones in the sample, nearly 90% were seen once. The source material was peripheral blood. These receptors were taken from a woman between 25 and 40 years old with COVID-19, enrolled during active disease. Both conserved end residues are part of each CDR3. D genes are given only for firm matches. A row's size may be missing; if present it is once, few, many or a size class.

>TRBV24-1|TRBJ1-2|NA|NA
TGTGCCACCAGTGACCCCGGAACAGACTATGGCTACACCTTC
CATSDPGTDYGYTF
>TRBV29-1|TRBJ1-2|NA|TRBD1
TGCAGCGACAGACAGGGGACACGATATGGCTACACCTTC
CSDRQGTRYGYTF
>TRBV5-1|TRBJ1-4|NA|NA
TGCGCCAGCAGCTTGAGGACGGACAACGGGAAACTGTTTTTT
CASSLRTDNGKLFF
>TRBV6-5|TRBJ1-1|NA|TRBD1
TGTGCCAGCAGCATCTACAGGGGGAACACTGAAGCTTTCTTT
CASSIYRGNTEAFF
>TRBV15|TRBJ2-5|NA|TRBD2
TGTGCCACCAGCAGAGGGACTAGCGGGGGCCAAGAGACCCAGTACTTC
CATSRGTSGGQETQYF
>TRBV29-1|TRBJ1-2|NA|TRBD1
TGCAGCGTCCCTGGGACAGTCTATGGCTACACCTTC
CSVPGTVYGYTF
>TRBV28|TRBJ1-4|NA|TRBD1
TGTGCCAGCAGTGTCGGGACAGGGGTCCGGAATGAAAAACTGTTTTTT
CASSVGTGVRNEKLFF
>TRBV5-8|TRBJ1-1|NA|NA
TGTGCCAGCAGCTTACGGCAGGGAAAAGCTTTCTTT
CASSLRQGKAFF
>TRBV5-1|TRBJ1-2|NA|NA
TGCGCCAGCAGCTTGGACATACAGGGAAGCTACACCTTC
CASSLDIQGSYTF
>TRBV19|TRBJ1-1|NA|TRBD1
TGTGCCTCCATAAACAGGGGCTCCTTGGCCACTGAAGCTTTCTTT
CASINRGSLATEAFF
>TRBV18|TRBJ1-2|NA|TRBD1
TGTGCCAGCTCACCAGGGGACAGGGCGGGCGGCTACACCTTC
CASSPGDRAGGYTF
>TRBV2|TRBJ1-2|once|TRBD1
TGTGCCAGCAGAGACGACAGGGCTTATGGCTACACCTTC
CASRDDRAYGYTF
>TRBV7-9|TRBJ2-2|NA|TRBD1
TGTGCCAGCAGTTTTGGACAGGGTCTGGCTAGGGGGGAGCTGTTTTTT
CASSFGQGLARGELFF
>TRBV5-1|TRBJ2-1|once|NA
TGCGCCAGCGGTGTGGACACCTACAATGAGCAGTTCTTC
CASGVDTYNEQFF
>TRBV28|TRBJ1-2|NA|NA
TGTGCCAGCAGACCCGGGGGGACTGGATATGGCTACACCTTC
CASRPGGTGYGYTF
>TRBV7-2|TRBJ1-5|NA|NA
TGTGCCAGCAGCCAGGTTTCTCTACAGGGACAGCCCCAGCATTTT
CASSQVSLQGQPQHF
>TRBV3-1/TRBV3-2|TRBJ2-7|NA|NA
TGTGCCAGCAGCCCCCTCCGGGGGGCCTCCCACACCTACGAGCAGTACTTC
CASSPLRGASHTYEQYF
>TRBV19|TRBJ1-6|few|NA
TGTGCCAGTAGTTCGGTCCGAGATTCACCCCTCCACTTT
CASSSVRDSPLHF
>TRBV28|TRBJ1-3|NA|NA
TGTGCCAGCACCCGGCCTGGGACTTGGACTGGAAACACCATATATTTT
CASTRPGTWTGNTIYF
>TRBV4-1|TRBJ1-1|NA|TRBD1
TGCGCCAGCAGCCAAGATGGAGGGACAGGGGGGACTGAAGCTTTCTTT
CASSQDGGTGGTEAFF
>TRBV18|TRBJ2-5|NA|NA
TGTGCCAGCTCACCACTCCAGGGGGGTGAGGAGACCCAGTACTTC
CASSPLQGGEETQYF
>TRBV3-1/TRBV3-2|TRBJ1-1|NA|TRBD1
TGTGCCAGCAGCCCTAAAGGACTGACAGGGGAAGCTTTCTTT
CASSPKGLTGEAFF
>TRBV7-2|TRBJ2-7|NA|TRBD1
TGTGCCAGCAGCTTTGGGACAGGGGGCACAAGGCGACAGTACTTC
CASSFGTGGTRRQYF
>TRBV16|TRBJ2-1|NA|TRBD1
TGTGCCAGCAGCCTGTCGGACAGGGGGCCCAATGAGCAGTTCTTC
CASSLSDRGPNEQFF
>TRBV13|TRBJ2-1|NA|TRBD2
TGTGCCAGCAGCTTTGAGCCCTTCGGGGGTAGCGGGGGCCAAACCTACAATGAGCAGTTCTTC
CASSFEPFGGSGGQTYNEQFF
>TRBV3-1/TRBV3-2|TRBJ1-6|NA|NA
TGTGCCAGCAGCGAGATCAGGGGTGGGAATTCACCCCTCCACTTT
CASSEIRGGNSPLHF
>TRBV7-6|TRBJ2-3|NA|NA
TGTGCCAGCAGCTTAGCGGGGGGTACGCAGTATTTT
CASSLAGGTQYF
>TRBV9|TRBJ2-3|NA|TRBD2
TGTGCCAGCAGCCCCGGGACTAACACAGATACGCAGTATTTT
CASSPGTNTDTQYF
>TRBV5-6|TRBJ2-7|NA|NA
TGTGCCAGCAGCTATCAGGGAGGAGGCGAGCAGTACTTC
CASSYQGGGEQYF
>TRBV6-5|TRBJ2-1|NA|TRBD1
TGTGCCAGCAGTCTAAGGACAGGCAATGAGCAGTTCTTC
CASSLRTGNEQFF
>TRBV4-1|TRBJ2-3|NA|NA
TGCGCCAGCAGCCAAGAGGAGGGGGGGCGTACAGATACGCAGTATTTT
CASSQEEGGRTDTQYF
>TRBV9|TRBJ1-4|NA|TRBD1
TGTGCCAGCAGCGCCGGGACAGGGACTTTCGGTGAAAAACTGTTTTTT
CASSAGTGTFGEKLFF
>TRBV7-2|TRBJ1-2|NA|NA
TGTGCCAGCAGCTTAGTTGGGCCCGCTAACTATGGCTACACCTTC
CASSLVGPANYGYTF
>TRBV18|TRBJ2-7|NA|TRBD2
TGTGCCAGCTCGCCTCTTACTAGCGGGGCTACCTACGAGCAGTACTTC
CASSPLTSGATYEQYF
>TRBV19|TRBJ2-5|NA|NA
TGTGCCAGTAGTGTGGACAGAGACCAAGAGACCCAGTACTTC
CASSVDRDQETQYF